The 23 T cell receptor beta chains in this list originate from one sample, sequenced in a study of beta chain features in type 1 diabetes. The sequenced template was cDNA made from the entire isolated RNA. Data came from immunoSEQ multiplex PCR; TCRdb stores just in-frame clones and leaves some out. The data hold over 150,000 clones, with 7.5% to 10% observed a single time. Specimen: central memory CD4+ T cells from blood. All receptors come from a man between 18 and 35 years old in good health.

J is TRBJ1-1 and V is TRBV28, with D tentatively TRBD1 (5 bases). V dropped 1 base and J dropped 0 bases, with 6 bases sitting between them. The CDR3 is made up of 14 amino acids. Germline V gives CDR1 MDHEN, CDR2 SYDVKM. Here the CDR3 reads CASSLYRLNTEAFF. DNA of the CDR3: TGTGCCAGCAGTTTATACAGGCTGAACACTGAAGCTTTCTTT.

The chain employs TRBV10-3 and TRBJ2-4; 16 bases line up with TRBD2. Trimming at V came to 6 bases and at J to 5 bases, leaving 7 bases not matched to a gene. The germline V gene has CDR1 ENHRY and CDR2 SYGVKD. The CDR3 contains 17 residues. The CDR3 here is CAISPGLAGGGQNIQYF. The CDR3 DNA is TGTGCCATCAGCCCGGGACTAGCGGGAGGGGGTCAAAACATTCAGTACTTC.

The chain carries TRBV7-6 and TRBJ2-3, with D possibly TRBD2 on 6 matching bases. The CDR3 contains 16 residues. Per the germline V gene, CDR1 is SGHVS and CDR2 is FNYEAQ. V was clipped by 5 bases and J by 1 base, with 16 bases between them. The CDR3 here is CASSQNAGLGTDTQYF. For the CDR3, the DNA is TGTGCCAGCAGCCAAAACGCGGGGTTGGGCACAGATACGCAGTATTTT.

The table lists this clone with many counts. The genes are TRBV4-3 and TRBJ2-1; 9 nucleotides align to TRBD2. With 0 bases clipped from V and 8 bases from J, the junction kept 11 bases outside the gene matches. CDR3 length: 17 amino acids. The V gene's germline CDR1 is LGHNA and CDR2 YSLEER. CDR3 nucleotide sequence: TGCGCCAGCAGCCAAGATCGGGCGGGGGGGCCTGTGGATGAGCAGTTCTTC. Its protein product is CASSQDRAGGPVDEQFF.

This chain's CDR3 is CASSKGGYSYNEQFF. The CDR3 nucleotides are TGTGCCAGCAGTAAAGGAGGCTATTCCTACAATGAGCAGTTCTTC. The rearrangement joins TRBV27 to TRBJ2-1, with a possible D match to TRBD2 (5 bases). CDR3 length: 15 amino acids. From germline, CDR1 is MNHEY and CDR2 SMNVEV (reference sequence). Trimming removed 5 bases from V and 1 base from J, with 12 bases in between.

This clone was seen only a few times. The chain couples TRBV29-1 to TRBJ1-1; D not certain. The CDR3 covers 14 residues. Germline loops: CDR1 SQVTM, CDR2 ANQGSEA. The V end lost 3 bases, the J end lost 0 bases, and 11 bases lay between the germline ends. The CDR3 is CSVEGMRVNTEAFF. As DNA, the CDR3 is TGCAGCGTTGAGGGAATGAGGGTGAACACTGAAGCTTTCTTT.

This sequence joins TRBV30 and TRBJ2-7; TRBD1 aligns across 7 bases. The CDR3 extends over 14 amino acids. The germline CDR1 and CDR2 sequences are GTSNPN and SVGIG (reference sequence). V shed 2 bases and J 5 bases; nucleotides not matched to a gene: 9. The CDR3 loop reads CAWSHVRGRNEQYF. CDR3 DNA: TGTGCCTGGAGTCATGTTAGGGGGCGAAACGAGCAGTACTTC.

The chain carries TRBV11-2 and TRBJ2-3, with 8 bases identical to TRBD1. Germline lookup yields CDR1 SGHAT and CDR2 FQNNGV. V lost 5 bases to trimming and J lost 2 bases; unmatched junction nucleotides: 9. This CDR3 region has 16 residues. In DNA form, the CDR3 reads TGTGCCAGCAGCCGAGGGTGGACAGGGATCACAGATACGCAGTATTTT. Its translation: CASSRGWTGITDTQYF.

This clone has a handful of counts. This rearrangement joins TRBV7-3 to TRBJ2-1, with 11 bases lining up with TRBD2. CDR1 and CDR2 from the germline V gene are SGHTA and FQGTGA. This CDR3 comprises 15 residues. J was trimmed by 4 bases and V by 8 bases; bases with no gene match: 7. CDR3 loop: CASQSTSGSYNEQFF. CDR3 DNA sequence: TGTGCCAGCCAATCCACTAGCGGGAGTTACAATGAGCAGTTCTTC. Filled out from reference TRBV7-3 and TRBJ2-1, the complete variable domain reads GAGVSQTPSNKVTEKGKYVELRCDPISGHTALYWYRQSLGQGPEFLIYFQGTGAADDSGLPNDRFFAVRPEGSVSTLKIQRTERGDSAVYLCASQSTSGSYNEQFFGPGTRLTVL.

V usage is TRBV7-2 and J usage is TRBJ2-6, with TRBD1 as a possible D gene (6 bases). From germline, CDR1 is SGHTA and CDR2 FQGNSA. V lost 7 bases and J lost 2, with 15 bases in between. This CDR3 is built from 16 residues. The CDR3 sequence: CASIKTTGTGANVLTF. CDR3 coding DNA: TGTGCCAGCATCAAGACTACAGGGACTGGGGCCAACGTCCTGACTTTC.

This clone was detected a few times. V and J are TRBV28 and TRBJ2-7; 10 bases match TRBD2. Trimming at V came to 7 bases and at J to 3 bases, leaving 6 bases not matched to a gene. CDR1 and CDR2 (germline): MDHEN, SYDVKM. The CDR3 totals 14 residues. The CDR3 spells CASTPGTSVYEQYF. CDR3 nucleotides: TGTGCCAGCACCCCCGGGACTAGCGTCTACGAGCAGTACTTC.

The chain uses TRBV7-6 and TRBJ2-2; unclear D gene. Per the germline V gene, CDR1 is SGHVS and CDR2 is FNYEAQ. The V gene lost 2 bases and the J gene lost 0 bases, with 4 bases spanning the gap. The length of the CDR3 is 14 residues. The DNA of the CDR3 is TGTGCCAGCAGCTTATTAACGAACACCGGGGAGCTGTTTTTT. Its protein product is CASSLLTNTGELFF.

The chain recombines TRBV16 with TRBJ1-5; TRBD1 might be the D (6 bases). The V end lost 4 bases, the J end lost 2 bases, and 15 bases lay between the germline ends. This CDR3 has 16 amino acids. CDR1 and CDR2 from the germline V gene are KGHSY and FQNENV. Here the CDR3 reads CASSLGRGAGNQPQHF. For the CDR3, the DNA is TGTGCCAGCAGCCTAGGTCGGGGGGCTGGCAATCAGCCCCAGCATTTT.

The rearrangement joins TRBV30 to TRBJ1-6; D is unclear. V lost 1 base to trimming and J lost 0 bases, with 10 bases between them. Germline loops: CDR1 GTSNPN, CDR2 SVGIG (reference sequence). This CDR3 has 16 amino acids. Written as DNA, the CDR3 is TGTGCCTGGAGTGAGCCACTTAGCTCCTATAATTCACCCCTCCACTTT. Translating it yields CAWSEPLSSYNSPLHF.

This clone was recorded at least ten times. The V and J genes are TRBV7-9 and TRBJ2-7, with TRBD2 as a possible D gene (6 bases). This CDR3 region has 12 residues. Trimming removed 3 bases from V and 6 bases from J, with 9 bases in between. The V gene's germline CDR1 is SEHNR and CDR2 FQNEAQ (reference sequence). CDR3 coding DNA: TGTGCCAGCAGCTTCGTGGGGGGCGAGCAGTACTTC. It translates to CASSFVGGEQYF.

The chain recombines TRBV28 with TRBJ2-1; 8 nucleotides match TRBD2. From germline, CDR1 is MDHEN and CDR2 SYDVKM. This CDR3 has 14 amino acids. With 4 bases clipped from V and 6 bases from J, the junction kept 5 bases outside the gene matches. The CDR3 DNA sequence: TGTGCCAGCAGTTCAGCGGGAGTCGGCAATGAGCAGTTCTTC. This codes for CASSSAGVGNEQFF.

This clone was observed many times. V and J are TRBV7-2 and TRBJ2-3, with D uncertain. Germline V CDR1 and CDR2: SGHTA, FQGNSA. This CDR3 region has 14 residues. V shed 2 bases and J shed 4 bases, with 10 bases lying between them. CDR3 DNA sequence: TGTGCCAGCAGCTTATTCGGCCAGGCAGATACGCAGTATTTT. Translation gives CASSLFGQADTQYF.

This clone was observed a few times. The rearrangement joins TRBV19 to TRBJ1-1; a possible D gene is TRBD1 (5 bases). The V gene's germline CDR1 is LNHDA and CDR2 SQIVND (reference sequence). The CDR3 is 21 amino acids. V was pared by 0 bases and J by 3 bases, with 29 bases between. CDR3 region: CASSIDGGISARGWSDTEAFF. Here the CDR3 DNA reads TGTGCCAGTAGTATAGACGGGGGGATAAGCGCCCGCGGATGGTCCGACACTGAAGCTTTCTTT.

The chain has TRBV5-6 and TRBJ2-5; possibly TRBD2 for D (6 bases). V lost 0 bases to trimming and J lost 11 bases, with 11 bases between them. CDR3 size: 12 residues. From germline, CDR1 is SGHDT and CDR2 YYEEEE. The CDR3 DNA is TGTGCCAGCAGCTTGGGCGGGACTCAACAGTACTTC. Translated, it gives CASSLGGTQQYF.

The CDR3 sequence: CASSQDPTGALTEAFF. CDR3 nucleotide sequence: TGCGCCAGCAGCCAAGATCCGACAGGCGCCCTCACTGAAGCTTTCTTT. The rearrangement joins TRBV4-1 to TRBJ1-1; possibly TRBD1 for D (6 bases). V lost 0 bases, J lost 4 bases, and 15 bases lay in between. This CDR3 spans 16 amino acids. CDR1 MGHRA and CDR2 YSYEKL come from the germline V gene.

Only a few counts were recorded for this clone. Here the CDR3 DNA reads TGCGCCAGCAGCTTGGCAGGGTTCATGGATCAGCCCCAGCATTTT. Encoded protein: CASSLAGFMDQPQHF. The gene calls are TRBV5-1 and TRBJ1-5, with D maybe TRBD1 (5 bases). CDR1 is SGHRS and CDR2 is YFSETQ in the germline V gene. V was trimmed by 0 bases and J by 5 bases, leaving 12 bases between them. The CDR3 runs to 15 residues.

This clone was recorded a few times. The V and J genes are TRBV30 and TRBJ2-2; D is unclear. CDR1 and CDR2 (germline): GTSNPN, SVGIG (reference sequence). Trimming left V 0 bases short and J 1 base short, with 6 bases between. The CDR3 spans 14 residues. CDR3 coding DNA: TGTGCCTGGAGTGTGTTGCGGAACACCGGGGAGCTGTTTTTT. It is translated as CAWSVLRNTGELFF.

There are many counts of this clone. This chain joins TRBV18 and TRBJ2-1; 14 nucleotides match TRBD2. Germline lookup yields CDR1 KGHSH and CDR2 LQKENI. The CDR3 extends over 16 amino acids. The V gene end was trimmed by 3 bases and the J gene end by 9 bases; junction bases not matched to a gene: 7. The DNA for the CDR3 is TGTGCCAGCTCACCCGGACTAGCGGGAGGTTCTGGTGAGCAGTTCTTC. It encodes CASSPGLAGGSGEQFF.